A single sample is the source of the 26 T cell receptor beta chains below, sequenced in a study of blood T cell repertoires in COVID-19. Method: immunoSEQ multiplex PCR; TCRdb's copy keeps in-frame clones and lacks some. In the table there are 150,000 to 200,000 clones, under 90% of which are singletons. Source material: PBMCs or T cells enriched from blood (not recorded which). These receptors all stem from a woman aged 50 to 60 who had recovered from COVID-19.

This chain uses TRBV28 with TRBJ1-5; D gene uncertain. Germline V gene sequence: CDR1 MDHEN, CDR2 SYDVKM. The CDR3 loop spans 15 amino acids. With 7 bases removed from V and 0 bases from J, the gap between germline ends came to 13 bases. CDR3 sequence: CASKGPGNSNQPQHF. The CDR3 region has the DNA TGTGCCAGCAAGGGCCCGGGGAATAGCAATCAGCCCCAGCATTTT.

V usage is TRBV7-2 and J usage is TRBJ2-7, with a possible D match to TRBD1 (6 bases). This CDR3 is built from 13 residues. Germline-derived CDR1 and CDR2 are SGHTA and FQGNSA. Trimming removed 4 bases from V and 11 bases from J, with 18 bases in between. DNA of the CDR3: TGTGCCAGCAGCTGGACCTGGACAGAATATAAGTACTTC. Amino acids: CASSWTWTEYKYF.

This chain uses TRBV7-2 with TRBJ1-1, with TRBD1 as a possible D gene (5 bases). V was cut by 5 bases and J by 5 bases, with 12 bases left in between. The CDR3 runs to 13 residues. Germline lookup yields CDR1 SGHTA and CDR2 FQGNSA. CDR3 DNA: TGTGCCAGCAGCACCGGGGGTTGGACTGAAGCTTTCTTT. Translated, it gives CASSTGGWTEAFF.

The chain links TRBV5-1 to TRBJ1-6; 7 nucleotides agree with TRBD1. From germline, CDR1 is SGHRS and CDR2 YFSETQ. Unmatched junction bases numbered 5, after V lost 4 bases and J lost 7 bases. CDR3 length: 14 residues. The CDR3 nucleotides read TGCGCCAGCAGCCACGAGACAGGGAATTCACCCCTCCACTTT. Encoded protein: CASSHETGNSPLHF.

The chain uses TRBV5-1 and TRBJ1-2; the match to TRBD1 covers 8 bases. This CDR3 is 14 amino acids long. Trimming cost V 4 bases and J 1 base; bases outside gene matches: 3. Germline lookup yields CDR1 SGHRS and CDR2 YFSETQ. CDR3 residues: CASSPGQVNYGYTF. DNA for the CDR3: TGCGCCAGCAGCCCGGGACAGGTTAACTATGGCTACACCTTC.

This chain links TRBV7-3 with TRBJ2-2, with D maybe TRBD1 (6 bases). This CDR3 spans 14 amino acids. V lost 5 bases and J lost 6, with 13 bases in between. Germline V gene sequence: CDR1 SGHTA, CDR2 FQGTGA. The CDR3 nucleotides are TGTGCCAGCAGCACCGGGACACCGGCCGGGGAGCTGTTTTTT. Its protein is CASSTGTPAGELFF.

V is TRBV7-6 and J is TRBJ2-7; D remains ambiguous. The ends were cut back, 5 bases at V and 3 bases at J, with 11 bases in the middle. The CDR3 extends over 13 amino acids. CDR1 SGHVS and CDR2 FNYEAQ come from the germline V gene. The CDR3 region has the DNA TGTGCCAGCAGCCCAGATAACTACTACGAGCAGTACTTC. Its translation: CASSPDNYYEQYF.

The rearrangement uses TRBV7-2 and TRBJ1-6; D gene unclear. V was cut by 7 bases and J by 6 bases, with 16 bases left in between. Germline V CDR1 and CDR2: SGHTA, FQGNSA. The length of the CDR3 is 15 residues. CDR3 amino acids: CASTSIRLANSPLHF. The CDR3 DNA is TGTGCCAGCACTTCGATCAGGCTGGCTAATTCACCCCTCCACTTT.

The gene calls are TRBV7-9 and TRBJ1-4; TRBD1 matches 7 bases. The J segment lost 2 bases and the V segment lost 3 bases, leaving 0 bases of the junction unmatched. This CDR3 has 14 amino acids. Germline V gene lookup returns CDR1 SEHNR and CDR2 FQNEAQ (reference sequence). The CDR3 is CASSLGQTNEKLFF. CDR3 nucleotide sequence: TGTGCCAGCAGCTTGGGACAGACTAATGAAAAACTGTTTTTT.

CDR3 loop: CASSQGVSYGYTF. The CDR3 region has the DNA TGTGCCAGCAGTCAAGGAGTAAGCTATGGCTACACCTTC. The chain is built from TRBV7-9 and TRBJ1-2; D is undetermined. This CDR3 contains 13 residues. Trimming took off 6 bases at V and 4 bases at J, with 12 bases between the two ends. The V gene's germline CDR1 is SEHNR and CDR2 FQNEAQ (reference sequence).

The V gene is TRBV7-2, the J gene TRBJ1-2; 7 bases agree with TRBD1. CDR3 length: 15 residues. V shed 3 bases, J shed 5 bases, and the junction held 9 bases outside the gene matches. CDR1 and CDR2 (germline): SGHTA, FQGNSA. The CDR3 region is CASSFDREEPYGYTF. Here the CDR3 DNA reads TGTGCCAGCAGCTTCGACAGGGAAGAACCATATGGCTACACCTTC.

The V and J genes are TRBV4-3 and TRBJ1-5; D gene ambiguous. V was clipped by 0 bases and J by 0 bases, with 6 bases between them. This CDR3 is built from 15 residues. Germline CDR1 and CDR2: LGHNA and YSLEER. The DNA for the CDR3 is TGCGCCAGCAGCCAAGAAGAGGGTAGCAATCAGCCCCAGCATTTT. Its translation is CASSQEEGSNQPQHF.

J is TRBJ2-3 and V is TRBV6-5; D gene uncertain. Germline V gene sequence: CDR1 MNHEY, CDR2 SVGAGI. Trimming cost V 8 bases and J 2 bases, with 11 bases left between them. The CDR3 loop spans 13 amino acids. CDR3 DNA sequence: TGTGCCAGCCTGTGGCAGAACACAGATACGCAGTATTTT. Encoded protein: CASLWQNTDTQYF.

This chain joins TRBV7-2 and TRBJ2-1; 10 nucleotides align to TRBD2. This CDR3 has 15 amino acids. After removal of 3 bases from V and 4 bases from J, the junction contained 3 bases not matched to a gene. The germline V gene encodes CDR1 SGHTA and CDR2 FQGNSA. In DNA, the CDR3 is TGTGCCAGCAGCTTCAGCGGGGGGGGTTACAATGAGCAGTTCTTC. This gives the protein CASSFSGGGYNEQFF.

V and J are TRBV18 and TRBJ2-5, with 8 bases matching TRBD1. Germline loops: CDR1 KGHSH, CDR2 LQKENI. The CDR3 has 14 amino acids. Trimming removed 6 bases from V and 2 bases from J; junction bases left unmatched: 5. This CDR3 is CASSQNRGQETQYF. CDR3 sequence (DNA): TGTGCCAGCTCGCAGAACAGGGGGCAAGAGACCCAGTACTTC.

V gene TRBV28 combines with J gene TRBJ2-1; 10 bases line up with TRBD2. The germline V gene has CDR1 MDHEN and CDR2 SYDVKM. The CDR3 consists of 16 residues. J was trimmed by 4 bases and V by 6 bases; bases with no gene match: 9. CDR3 amino acids: CASSPSGSIKYNEQFF. The CDR3 region has the DNA TGTGCCAGCAGCCCTAGCGGGAGTATCAAGTACAATGAGCAGTTCTTC.

This clone was seen a single time. CDR3 coding DNA: TGTGCCAGCAGCTCCGTCGGCGGCACCGGGGAGCTGTTTTTT. Protein: CASSSVGGTGELFF. The V gene is TRBV11-3, the J gene TRBJ2-2; unclear D gene. The CDR3 extends over 14 amino acids. Germline CDR1 SGHNT, CDR2 YENEEA. Trimming removed 4 bases at V and 4 bases at J, with 10 bases between.

V gene TRBV6-5 combines with J gene TRBJ2-7; D gene ambiguous. The CDR3 extends over 15 amino acids. Germline CDR1 is MNHEY and CDR2 is SVGAGI. The V end was cut by 6 bases, the J end by 3 bases, with 18 bases between. The CDR3 nucleotides read TGTGCCAGCAGCTTTTTGGGCACACCGAACTACGAGCAGTACTTC. Its protein product is CASSFLGTPNYEQYF.

This chain joins TRBV13 and TRBJ2-1, with 8 bases identical to TRBD2. V shed 5 bases and J 2 bases; nucleotides not matched to a gene: 14. The germline V gene has CDR1 PRHDT and CDR2 FYEKMQ (reference sequence). There are 18 residues in the CDR3. The CDR3 DNA reads as TGTGCCAGCAGCGCGAGCGGGAGTCCCCTACCCACCTACAATGAGCAGTTCTTC. This encodes CASSASGSPLPTYNEQFF.

The V gene is TRBV19, the J gene TRBJ1-1, with TRBD1 matching over 8 bases. This CDR3 region has 15 residues. J lost 5 bases, V lost 7 bases, and 12 bases had no gene match. Germline CDR1 and CDR2: LNHDA and SQIVND (reference sequence). This CDR3 is CASNGDRGKGTEAFF. CDR3 bases: TGTGCCAGTAACGGTGACAGGGGTAAGGGGACTGAAGCTTTCTTT. The variable domain in full, completed from reference TRBV19 and TRBJ1-1, reads DGGITQSPKYLFRKEGQNVTLSCEQNLNHDAMYWYRQDPGQGLRLIYYSQIVNDFQKGDIAEGYSVSREKKESFPLTVTSAQKNPTAFYLCASNGDRGKGTEAFFGQGTRLTVV.

The chain carries TRBV18 and TRBJ2-1, with TRBD1 matching over 8 bases. V lost 3 bases, J lost 7 bases, and 8 bases stayed unmatched. Germline V lookup: CDR1 KGHSH, CDR2 LQKENI. The CDR3 is 15 residues long. In DNA form, the CDR3 reads TGTGCCAGCTCACCCCTACAGGGGGGTGGGAATGAGCAGTTCTTC. Amino acids: CASSPLQGGGNEQFF. Full variable domain (remainder filled in from reference TRBV18 and TRBJ2-1): NAGVMQNPRHLVRRRGQEARLRCSPMKGHSHVYWYRQLPEEGLKFMVYLQKENIIDESGMPKERFSAEFPKEGPSILRIQQVVRGDSAAYFCASSPLQGGGNEQFFGPGTRLTVL.

The genes are TRBV11-3 and TRBJ2-1; 7 bases agree with TRBD1. CDR3 length: 14 amino acids. The trim removed 3 bases at V and 3 bases at J, leaving 2 bases unmatched. Germline CDR1 is SGHNT and CDR2 is YENEEA. The CDR3 protein is CASSLRTGYNEQFF. The CDR3 nucleotides are TGTGCCAGCAGCTTGAGGACAGGCTACAATGAGCAGTTCTTC.

V and J are TRBV3-1 (or the pseudogene TRBV3-2) and TRBJ1-3, with a weak D call TRBD1 (5 bases). V was cut by 4 bases and J by 0 bases, with 7 bases left in between. CDR1 and CDR2 (germline): LGHDT, YNNKEL (reference sequence). This CDR3 is 14 amino acids long. CDR3 DNA: TGTGCCAGCAGCCCGACAGCCTCTGGAAACACCATATATTTT. This encodes CASSPTASGNTIYF.

J is TRBJ1-3 and V is TRBV12-2; the DNA was not used to check the table's D call, TRBD1. TRBV12-2 is deemed a pseudogene. The CDR3 extends over 22 amino acids. In DNA form, the CDR3 reads TGTGCAAGTCGTCAAGCTGGGGGACGGGACAGGGCTCTTATTGTCTCTGGAAACACCATATATTTT. This sequence encodes CASRQAGGRDRALIVSGNTIYF.

The gene calls are TRBV24-1 and TRBJ2-3; TRBD1 matches 8 bases. Unmatched junction bases numbered 3, after V lost 6 bases and J lost 5 bases. Germline CDR1 is KGHDR and CDR2 is SFDVKD. This CDR3 spans 13 amino acids. CDR3 residues: CATSRQGIDTQYF. CDR3 sequence (DNA): TGTGCCACCAGTCGACAGGGGATAGATACGCAGTATTTT.

This rearrangement joins TRBV5-1 to TRBJ1-1; 8 bases match TRBD1. V was clipped by 5 bases and J by 7 bases; unmatched bases: 7. This CDR3 is built from 13 residues. In germline, CDR1 is SGHRS, CDR2 YFSETQ. In DNA form, the CDR3 reads TGCGCCAGCAGGGACAGGGAACGCGATGAAGCTTTCTTT. This encodes CASRDRERDEAFF. Complete variable domain (other parts from reference TRBV5-1 and TRBJ1-1): KAGVTQTPRYLIKTRGQQVTLSCSPISGHRSVSWYQQTPGQGLQFLFEYFSETQRNKGNFPGRFSGRQFSNSRSEMNVSTLELGDSALYLCASRDRERDEAFFGQGTRLTVV.